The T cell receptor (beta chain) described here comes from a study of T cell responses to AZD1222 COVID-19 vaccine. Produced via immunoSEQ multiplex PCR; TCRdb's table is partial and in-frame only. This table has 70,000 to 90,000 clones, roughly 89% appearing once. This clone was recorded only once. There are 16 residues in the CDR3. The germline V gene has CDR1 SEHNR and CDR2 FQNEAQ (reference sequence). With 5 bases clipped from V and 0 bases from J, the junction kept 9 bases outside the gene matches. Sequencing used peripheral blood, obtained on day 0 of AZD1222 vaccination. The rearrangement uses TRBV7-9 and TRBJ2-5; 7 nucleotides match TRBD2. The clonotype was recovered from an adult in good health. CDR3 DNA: TGTGCCAGCAGCCCACGCAGCGGGGTGTACCAAGAGACCCAGTACTTC. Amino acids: CASSPRSGVYQETQYF.